This is a list of T cell receptor beta chains from one sample in a study of OX40 agonist ivuxolimab in advanced cancers. TCRdb keeps only in-frame clones here, not all; method: immunoSEQ multiplex PCR. The sample lists 65,000 to 80,000 clones, 85% occurring once. The starting material was CD4+ or CD8+ T cells sorted from blood, obtained in a trial of the OX40 agonist ivuxolimab. The receptors shown here come from an adult with an advanced solid tumor such as melanoma, head and neck, liver or kidney cancer. Each CDR3 is given with its conserved first and last residue. Each record gives: CDR3 protein, CDR3 DNA, clone size, V gene, J gene, D gene. The D gene is left open where the match is weak. Some rows mark clone size as missing; the rest say once, few, many or name a class of expanded clone.

CSVTPGFHGTGELFF	TGCAGCGTAACCCCGGGCTTCCATGGAACCGGGGAGCTGTTTTTT	NA	TRBV29-1	TRBJ2-2	NA
CASSWGRDNEKLFF	TGCGCCAGCAGCTGGGGACGGGATAATGAAAAACTGTTTTTT	NA	TRBV4-1	TRBJ1-4	NA
CSVDGGGTTGANVLTF	TGCAGCGTTGATGGGGGGGGGACGACTGGGGCCAACGTCCTGACTTTC	NA	TRBV29-1	TRBJ2-6	TRBD2
CASSLARERSDTQYF	TGTGCCAGCAGCTTAGCGAGGGAGAGGTCAGATACGCAGTATTTT	NA	TRBV7-8	TRBJ2-3	NA
CASSEYGAGGGYTF	TGTGCCAGCAGTGAATATGGGGCCGGCGGGGGCTACACCTTC	NA	TRBV2	TRBJ1-2	NA
CASSLVGTDTQYF	TGCGCCAGCAGCTTGGTGGGCACAGATACGCAGTATTTT	few	TRBV5-1	TRBJ2-3	NA
CASSPVIAGSYYGYTF	TGTGCCAGCAGCCCCGTCATCGCCGGGAGTTATTATGGCTACACCTTC	NA	TRBV6-4	TRBJ1-2	NA
CAISESLGQGSPKGANVLTF	TGTGCCATCAGTGAGTCTTTGGGACAGGGCTCCCCCAAGGGGGCCAACGTCCTGACTTTC	NA	TRBV10-3	TRBJ2-6	TRBD1
CASRQTGTYEQYF	TGTGCCAGCAGACAGACAGGGACCTACGAGCAGTACTTC	NA	TRBV11-2	TRBJ2-7	TRBD1
CASSPRTSFEQFF	TGTGCCAGCAGCCCTCGGACTAGCTTCGAGCAGTTCTTC	NA	TRBV7-6	TRBJ2-1	TRBD2
CASSPGQGNQPQHF	TGTGCCAGCAGTCCGGGACAGGGTAATCAGCCCCAGCATTTT	NA	TRBV6-5	TRBJ1-5	TRBD1
CASSLITSGTGDTGELFF	TGTGCCAGCAGCTTAATAACCTCCGGGACAGGTGACACCGGGGAGCTGTTTTTT	NA	TRBV11-2	TRBJ2-2	TRBD1
CASRRNYGYTF	TGTGCCAGCAGACGGAACTATGGCTACACCTTC	NA	TRBV2	TRBJ1-2	NA
CTSSQQRVKGPNQPQHF	TGCACCAGCAGCCAACAAAGGGTCAAGGGGCCCAATCAGCCCCAGCATTTT	NA	TRBV1	TRBJ1-5	NA
CSALQGDQPQHF	TGCAGCGCCCTACAGGGTGATCAGCCCCAGCATTTT	NA	TRBV29-1	TRBJ1-5	NA
CASSFALGETQYF	TGTGCCAGCAGCTTTGCCCTTGGGGAGACCCAGTACTTC	NA	TRBV7-9	TRBJ2-5	NA
CASSLVDRDNSPLHF	TGTGCCAGCAGCTTGGTTGACAGAGATAATTCACCCCTCCACTTT	NA	TRBV5-6	TRBJ1-6	NA
CASSLAPGLNTEAFF	TGTGCCAGCAGCTTGGCCCCAGGATTGAACACTGAAGCTTTCTTT	NA	TRBV5-8	TRBJ1-1	NA
CASSPPLDGSPLHF	TGTGCCAGCTCACCACCCTTGGATGGGTCACCCCTCCACTTT	NA	TRBV18	TRBJ1-6	NA
CASGQGASGNTIYF	TGTGCCAGCGGACAGGGGGCATCTGGAAACACCATATATTTT	NA	TRBV19	TRBJ1-3	TRBD1
CASSLVKGTVGYTF	TGTGCCAGCAGCTTAGTTAAGGGCACGGTTGGCTACACCTTC	NA	TRBV7-8	TRBJ1-2	NA
CASSLAPGGDTEAFF	TGCGCCAGCAGCTTGGCTCCCGGAGGGGACACTGAAGCTTTCTTT	NA	TRBV5-1	TRBJ1-1	NA
CASSPGLSTDTQYF	TGTGCCAGCAGTCCCGGACTGAGCACAGATACGCAGTATTTT	NA	TRBV6-6	TRBJ2-3	NA
CAIRIAGGRGEQFF	TGTGCCATCAGAATAGCGGGGGGCCGGGGTGAGCAGTTCTTC	NA	TRBV10-3	TRBJ2-1	TRBD2
CASSKTGATYEQYF	TGTGCCAGCAGCAAGACAGGGGCCACCTACGAGCAGTACTTC	NA	TRBV7-2	TRBJ2-7	TRBD1
CASSLEGQGIGTQYF	TGTGCCAGCAGCTTAGAGGGACAGGGAATAGGGACCCAGTACTTC	NA	TRBV11-2	TRBJ2-5	TRBD1
CASSPVGDEQFF	TGTGCCAGCAGCCCGGTGGGGGACGAGCAGTTCTTC	NA	TRBV11-3	TRBJ2-1	NA
CASSIPRLATDTQYF	TGTGCCAGTAGTATCCCACGTCTAGCAACAGATACGCAGTATTTT	NA	TRBV19	TRBJ2-3	NA
CASSLVGGWSNQPQHF	TGTGCCAGCAGCTTAGTGGGGGGATGGAGCAATCAGCCCCAGCATTTT	NA	TRBV7-2	TRBJ1-5	NA
CASRTGLAKNIQYF	TGCGCCAGCAGGACAGGGCTAGCCAAAAACATTCAGTACTTC	NA	TRBV10-1	TRBJ2-4	TRBD1
CATSRVRGILFF	TGTGCCACCAGCAGAGTTCGGGGGATTCTGTTTTTT	NA	TRBV15	TRBJ1-4	NA
CSALDRERLFF	TGCAGTGCCCTAGACAGGGAGAGACTGTTTTTT	NA	TRBV20-1	TRBJ1-4	TRBD1
CASSLTEGIGGYTF	TGCGCCAGCAGCCTAACCGAGGGTATTGGTGGCTACACCTTC	NA	TRBV4-1	TRBJ1-2	NA
CASSKGQEESQYF	TGCGCCAGCAGCAAGGGACAGGAAGAGTCCCAGTACTTC	NA	TRBV5-1	TRBJ2-5	TRBD1
CASSLMTGNMSPLHF	TGTGCCAGCAGCTTGATGACGGGAAACATGTCACCCCTCCACTTT	NA	TRBV7-2	TRBJ1-6	NA
CASSVGLDSGNTIYF	TGTGCCAGCAGCGTAGGGTTGGACTCTGGAAACACCATATATTTT	NA	TRBV9	TRBJ1-3	NA
CASSNSVDTQYF	TGTGCCAGCAGCAACAGCGTAGATACGCAGTATTTT	NA	TRBV7-2	TRBJ2-3	NA
CASSVGPGTGPTDTQYF	TGTGCCAGCAGCGTAGGACCTGGGACAGGGCCCACAGATACGCAGTATTTT	NA	TRBV9	TRBJ2-3	TRBD1
CASSLNSPDTQYF	TGCGCCAGCAGCCTTAATAGTCCAGATACGCAGTATTTT	once	TRBV5-1	TRBJ2-3	NA
CASSRDRGPANYGYTF	TGTGCCAGCAGCCGGGACAGGGGACCCGCTAACTATGGCTACACCTTC	NA	TRBV7-9	TRBJ1-2	TRBD1
CASSFRGQRNEKLFF	TGCGCCAGCAGCTTCCGGGGACAAAGGAATGAAAAACTGTTTTTT	NA	TRBV5-1	TRBJ1-4	NA
CATSRGRDTTNEKLFF	TGTGCCACCAGCAGAGGCCGGGATACAACTAATGAAAAACTGTTTTTT	NA	TRBV15	TRBJ1-4	NA